Presented here are 22 T cell receptor beta chains from one specimen sequenced in a study of blood T cell repertoires in COVID-19. The table came from immunoSEQ multiplex PCR; TCRdb's copy has only in-frame clones and leaves some out. This table holds over 200,000 clones, over 75% found once. The sample taken for sequencing was PBMCs or T cells enriched from blood (not recorded which). Source of these receptors: a woman in her fifties or sixties who had recovered from COVID-19.

This clone occurred a few times. A read error may account for a junction end that differs from germline. The chain employs TRBV25-1 and TRBJ2-7, with TRBD1 matching over 8 bases. The CDR3 extends over 17 amino acids. Germline CDR1 and CDR2: MGHDK and SYGVNS. The CDR3 spells CASSESGGRGHIYEQYF. CDR3 bases: TGTGCCAGCAGCGAATCAGGTGGCAGGGGGCATATCTACGAGCAGTACTTC.

The chain links TRBV5-1 to TRBJ1-2, with 7 nucleotides matching TRBD1. This CDR3 has 15 residues. CDR1 and CDR2 from the germline V gene are SGHRS and YFSETQ. The trim removed 0 bases at V and 5 bases at J, leaving 7 bases unmatched. The CDR3 protein is CASSLEPGQPYGYTF. CDR3 bases: TGCGCCAGCAGCTTGGAACCGGGACAGCCATATGGCTACACCTTC.

V and J are TRBV7-9 and TRBJ2-2; unclear D gene. Germline lookup yields CDR1 SEHNR and CDR2 FQNEAQ (reference sequence). The CDR3 sequence is 14 residues long. With 0 bases removed from V and 1 base from J, the gap between germline ends came to 3 bases. The DNA for the CDR3 is TGTGCCAGCAGCTTAGCCGGGAACACCGGGGAGCTGTTTTTT. It is translated as CASSLAGNTGELFF.

The V and J genes are TRBV4-1 and TRBJ1-2; TRBD1 matches 9 bases. Germline V gene lookup returns CDR1 MGHRA and CDR2 YSYEKL. V lost 1 base to trimming and J lost 7 bases; unmatched junction nucleotides: 7. The CDR3 runs 15 residues. The CDR3 sequence is CASSQGRDRVGGYTF. DNA of the CDR3: TGCGCCAGCAGCCAAGGCCGGGACAGGGTAGGTGGCTACACCTTC.

V usage is TRBV7-2 and J usage is TRBJ2-3, with D perhaps TRBD2 (5 bases). The V gene's germline CDR1 is SGHTA and CDR2 FQGNSA. The CDR3 spans 15 residues. The V end lost 2 bases, the J end lost 3 bases, and 12 bases lay between the germline ends. Written as DNA, the CDR3 is TGTGCCAGCAGCTTACTCGGTAGCGAAACAGATACGCAGTATTTT. Amino acid sequence: CASSLLGSETDTQYF.

The chain recombines TRBV5-1 with TRBJ1-5; 8 positions match TRBD1. This CDR3 region has 13 residues. CDR1 SGHRS and CDR2 YFSETQ come from the germline V gene. V shed 4 bases and J 5 bases; nucleotides not matched to a gene: 2. The chain's CDR3 is CASSQDRDQPQHF. The CDR3 bases are TGCGCCAGCAGCCAGGACAGGGATCAGCCCCAGCATTTT.

This sequence joins TRBV3-1 (or the pseudogene TRBV3-2) and TRBJ2-4; 10 bases are a match to TRBD1. The CDR3 runs to 15 residues. From germline, CDR1 is LGHDT and CDR2 YNNKEL (reference sequence). Trimming took 0 bases from V and 9 from J; bases not matched to a gene: 5. The CDR3 DNA sequence: TGTGCCAGCAGCCAAGAGACAGGGGGCTATGGCATTCAGTACTTC. This encodes CASSQETGGYGIQYF.

This sequence joins TRBV10-3 and TRBJ1-1; 7 bases fit TRBD1. The CDR3 is 15 residues long. Per the germline V gene, CDR1 is ENHRY and CDR2 is SYGVKD. V lost 2 bases to trimming and J lost 2 bases; unmatched junction nucleotides: 5. This chain's CDR3 is CAISERGQGNTEAFF. The DNA for the CDR3 is TGTGCCATCAGTGAGAGGGGGCAGGGAAACACTGAAGCTTTCTTT.

The rearrangement uses TRBV3-1 (or the pseudogene TRBV3-2) and TRBJ2-7, with TRBD2 matching 9 bases. V gave up 1 base and J gave up 4 bases; unmatched junction bases: 2. Looked up from germline, CDR1 is LGHDT and CDR2 is YNNKEL (reference sequence). The CDR3 sequence is 14 residues long. The CDR3 spells CASSQASGIYEQYF. The CDR3 DNA sequence: TGTGCCAGCAGCCAAGCTAGCGGGATTTACGAGCAGTACTTC.

This rearrangement joins TRBV7-2 to TRBJ2-5, with D maybe TRBD2 (6 bases). CDR1 and CDR2 (germline): SGHTA, FQGNSA. Deletions cut 3 bases from V and 2 bases from J, with 10 bases between. CDR3 length equals 14 residues. The CDR3 coding sequence is TGTGCCAGCAGCTTTTCGGCGGGACAAGAGACCCAGTACTTC. Encoded protein: CASSFSAGQETQYF.

The rearrangement uses TRBV10-3 and TRBJ1-3; D may be TRBD1 (5 bases). The CDR3 length is 13 residues. CDR1 and CDR2 (germline): ENHRY, SYGVKD. The ends were cut back, 6 bases at V and 4 bases at J, with 10 bases in the middle. CDR3 DNA: TGTGCCATCAGCCCCCGACAGGGAAACACCATATATTTT. It yields the protein CAISPRQGNTIYF.

This clone was seen more than once but under ten times. This chain uses TRBV6-5 with TRBJ1-2; a weak D match, TRBD1 (6 bases). The CDR3 totals 13 residues. V shed 0 bases and J shed 7 bases, with 9 bases lying between them. CDR1 MNHEY and CDR2 SVGAGI come from the germline V gene. The CDR3 DNA reads as TGTGCCAGCAGTTACTCTGGGGGCTCTGGCTACACCTTC. As protein: CASSYSGGSGYTF.

This chain connects TRBV28 to TRBJ2-1; D is perhaps TRBD1 (5 bases). The CDR3 is made up of 15 amino acids. The V gene's germline CDR1 is MDHEN and CDR2 SYDVKM. V dropped 3 bases and J dropped 5 bases, with 14 bases sitting between them. The CDR3 nucleotides are TGTGCCAGCAGTTTCGTTCGCGGACACAACAATGAGCAGTTCTTC. It encodes CASSFVRGHNNEQFF.

The chain links TRBV25-1 to TRBJ2-5, with 10 positions matching TRBD1. Germline V gives CDR1 MGHDK, CDR2 SYGVNS. This CDR3 is 15 amino acids long. The J segment lost 3 bases and the V segment lost 5 bases, leaving 6 bases of the junction unmatched. CDR3 DNA: TGTGCCAGCAGTAGACAGGGGGCGGGTAAAGAGACCCAGTACTTC. Translated, it gives CASSRQGAGKETQYF. Full variable domain (missing parts from reference TRBV25-1 and TRBJ2-5): EADIYQTPRYLVIGTGKKITLECSQTMGHDKMYWYQQDPGMELHLIHYSYGVNSTEKGDLSSESTVSRIRTEHFPLTLESARPSHTSQYLCASSRQGAGKETQYFGPGTRLLVL.

This clone was picked up a small number of times. The rearrangement links TRBV28 to TRBJ1-5, with TRBD1 as a possible D gene (5 bases). V was pared by 6 bases and J by 1 base, with 10 bases between. The CDR3 has 14 residues. The germline V gene encodes CDR1 MDHEN and CDR2 SYDVKM. The CDR3 loop is CASRAGGSNQPQHF. The DNA of the CDR3 is TGTGCCAGCAGAGCGGGGGGAAGCAATCAGCCCCAGCATTTT.

The chain has TRBV4-2 and TRBJ2-7; 8 nucleotides match TRBD2. Germline V CDR1 and CDR2: LGHNA, YNFKEQ. J lost 2 bases, V lost 1 base, and 7 bases had no gene match. The CDR3 is 16 amino acids. The CDR3 reads CASSQGGTRGAYEQYF. CDR3 nucleotides: TGTGCCAGCAGCCAAGGCGGGACTAGAGGGGCCTACGAGCAGTACTTC.

The V gene is TRBV7-9, the J gene TRBJ2-7; 10 bases fit TRBD1. CDR1 and CDR2 (germline): SEHNR, FQNEAQ (reference sequence). The CDR3 totals 17 residues. J lost 3 bases, V lost 0 bases, and 8 bases had no gene match. CDR3 DNA sequence: TGTGCCAGCAGCTTAGCCCGGGGACAGGGGAATTACTACGAGCAGTACTTC. Translation: CASSLARGQGNYYEQYF. The variable domain in full, with the rest retrieved from reference TRBV7-9 and TRBJ2-7, is DTGVSQNPRHKITKRGQNVTFRCDPISEHNRLYWYRQTLGQGPEFLTYFQNEAQLEKSRLLSDRFSAERPKGSFSTLEIQRTEQGDSAMYLCASSLARGQGNYYEQYFGPGTRLTVT.

This clone was observed a single time. V gene TRBV19 combines with J gene TRBJ2-4; 8 bases fit TRBD1. With 0 bases clipped from V and 0 bases from J, the junction kept 13 bases outside the gene matches. The germline gives CDR1 LNHDA, CDR2 SQIVND (reference sequence). The CDR3 runs to 20 residues. CDR3: CASSIDAGTGAPIAKNIQYF. Written as DNA, the CDR3 is TGTGCCAGTAGTATAGATGCCGGGACAGGAGCTCCTATAGCCAAAAACATTCAGTACTTC.

This sequence joins TRBV2 and TRBJ1-5, with 10 positions matching TRBD1. CDR1 and CDR2 from the germline V gene are SNHLY and FYNNEI. V was pared by 4 bases and J by 1 base, with 7 bases of the junction left unmatched. The CDR3 length is 17 residues. DNA of the CDR3: TGTGCCAGCAGTGGGGGGCCGGGACAGGGGAGCAATCAGCCCCAGCATTTT. This sequence encodes CASSGGPGQGSNQPQHF. The full variable domain, its missing parts supplied by reference TRBV2 and TRBJ1-5, is EPEVTQTPSHQVTQMGQEVILRCVPISNHLYFYWYRQILGQKVEFLVSFYNNEISEKSEIFDDQFSVERPDGSNFTLKIRSTKLEDSAMYFCASSGGPGQGSNQPQHFGDGTRLSIL.

The chain couples TRBV28 to TRBJ2-1; 10 positions agree with TRBD2. CDR1 MDHEN and CDR2 SYDVKM come from the germline V gene. The CDR3 has 14 residues. V was clipped by 10 bases and J by 0 bases; unmatched bases: 3. This CDR3 reads CAISSGSSYNEQFF. Written as DNA, the CDR3 is TGTGCCATTTCTAGCGGGAGCTCCTACAATGAGCAGTTCTTC.

This clone appeared a few times. The chain joins TRBV5-1 to TRBJ2-1; 7 bases agree with TRBD2. V gave up 5 bases and J gave up 6 bases; unmatched junction bases: 8. From germline, CDR1 is SGHRS and CDR2 YFSETQ. CDR3 length equals 14 residues. This CDR3 is CASRDQRTSNEQFF. CDR3 in DNA: TGCGCCAGCAGGGATCAGCGGACTAGCAATGAGCAGTTCTTC.

This clone was found a few times. The chain employs TRBV2 and TRBJ2-3, with D tentatively TRBD1 (6 bases). Trimming shortened V by 4 bases and J by 0 bases, and 8 bases separated the two germline ends. The germline gives CDR1 SNHLY, CDR2 FYNNEI. The CDR3 loop spans 14 amino acids. CDR3 nucleotide sequence: TGTGCCAGCAGTGTACAGGGAAGCACAGATACGCAGTATTTT. Amino acids: CASSVQGSTDTQYF. The complete variable domain, with remaining parts taken from reference TRBV2 and TRBJ2-3, reads EPEVTQTPSHQVTQMGQEVILRCVPISNHLYFYWYRQILGQKVEFLVSFYNNEISEKSEIFDDQFSVERPDGSNFTLKIRSTKLEDSAMYFCASSVQGSTDTQYFGPGTRLTVL.